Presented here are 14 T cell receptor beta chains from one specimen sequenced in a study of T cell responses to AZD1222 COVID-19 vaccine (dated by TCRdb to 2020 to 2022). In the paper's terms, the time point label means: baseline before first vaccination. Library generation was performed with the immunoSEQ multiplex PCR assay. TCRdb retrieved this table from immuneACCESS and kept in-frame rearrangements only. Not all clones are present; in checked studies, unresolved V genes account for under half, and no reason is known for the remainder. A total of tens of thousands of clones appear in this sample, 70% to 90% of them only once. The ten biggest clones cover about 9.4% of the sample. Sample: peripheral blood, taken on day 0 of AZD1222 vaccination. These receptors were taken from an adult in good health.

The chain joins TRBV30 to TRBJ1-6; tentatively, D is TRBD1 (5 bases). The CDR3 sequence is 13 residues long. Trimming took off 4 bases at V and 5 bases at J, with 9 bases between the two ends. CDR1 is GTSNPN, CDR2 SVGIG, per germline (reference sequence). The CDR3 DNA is TGTGCCTGGAAGGGGACCAATAATTCACCCCTCCACTTT. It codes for CAWKGTNNSPLHF.

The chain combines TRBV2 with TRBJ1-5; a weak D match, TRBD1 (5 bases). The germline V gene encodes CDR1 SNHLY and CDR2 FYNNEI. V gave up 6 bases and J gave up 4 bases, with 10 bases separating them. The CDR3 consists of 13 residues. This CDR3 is CASSREGNQPQHF. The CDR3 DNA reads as TGTGCCAGCAGCAGGGAGGGGAATCAGCCCCAGCATTTT.

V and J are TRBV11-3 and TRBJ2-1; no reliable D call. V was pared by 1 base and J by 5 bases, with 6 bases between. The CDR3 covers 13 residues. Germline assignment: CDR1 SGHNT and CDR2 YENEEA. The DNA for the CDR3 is TGTGCCAGCAGCTTAGGCCCAAACAATGAGCAGTTCTTC. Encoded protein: CASSLGPNNEQFF.

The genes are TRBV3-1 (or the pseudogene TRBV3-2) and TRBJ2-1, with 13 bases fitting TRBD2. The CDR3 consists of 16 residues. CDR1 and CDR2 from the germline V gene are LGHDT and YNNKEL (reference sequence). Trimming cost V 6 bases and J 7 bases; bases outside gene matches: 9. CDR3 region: CASSPGTSGNWNEQFF. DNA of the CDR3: TGTGCCAGCAGTCCCGGGACTAGCGGGAATTGGAATGAGCAGTTCTTC.

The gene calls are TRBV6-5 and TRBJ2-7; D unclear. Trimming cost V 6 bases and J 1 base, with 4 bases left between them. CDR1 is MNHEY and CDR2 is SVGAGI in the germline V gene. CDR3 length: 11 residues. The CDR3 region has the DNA TGTGCCAGCAGGTTTTCCTACGAGCAGTACTTC. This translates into CASRFSYEQYF.

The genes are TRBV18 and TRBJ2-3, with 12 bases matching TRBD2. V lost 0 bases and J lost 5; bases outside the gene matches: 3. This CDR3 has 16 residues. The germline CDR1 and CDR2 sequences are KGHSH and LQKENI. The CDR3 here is CASSPPGLAGGDTQYF. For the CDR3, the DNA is TGTGCCAGCTCACCACCGGGACTAGCGGGCGGAGATACGCAGTATTTT.

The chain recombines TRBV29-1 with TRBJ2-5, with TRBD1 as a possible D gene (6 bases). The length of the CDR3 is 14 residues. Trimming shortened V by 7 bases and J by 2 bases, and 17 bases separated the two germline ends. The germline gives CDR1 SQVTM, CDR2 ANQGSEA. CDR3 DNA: TGCAGCGGTGCGACAGGCCGGGAACAAGAGACCCAGTACTTC. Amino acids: CSGATGREQETQYF.

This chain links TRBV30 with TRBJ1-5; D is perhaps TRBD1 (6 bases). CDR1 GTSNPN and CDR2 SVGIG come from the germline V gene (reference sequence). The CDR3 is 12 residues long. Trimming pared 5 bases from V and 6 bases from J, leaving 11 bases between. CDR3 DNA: TGTGCCTGGCGGGGGGCAGGTCAGCCCCAGCATTTT. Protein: CAWRGAGQPQHF.

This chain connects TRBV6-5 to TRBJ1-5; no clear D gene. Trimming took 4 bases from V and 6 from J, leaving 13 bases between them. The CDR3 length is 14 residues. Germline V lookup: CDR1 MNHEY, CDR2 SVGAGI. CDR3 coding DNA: TGTGCCAGCAGTTCCCAAAGGAGGTTTCAGCCCCAGCATTTT. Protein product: CASSSQRRFQPQHF.

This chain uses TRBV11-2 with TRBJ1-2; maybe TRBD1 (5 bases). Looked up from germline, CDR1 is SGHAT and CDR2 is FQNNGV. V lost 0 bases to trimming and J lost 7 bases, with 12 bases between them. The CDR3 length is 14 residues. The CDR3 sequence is CASSLDQGFSGYTF. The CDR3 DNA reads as TGTGCCAGCAGCTTAGATCAGGGTTTCAGTGGCTACACCTTC.

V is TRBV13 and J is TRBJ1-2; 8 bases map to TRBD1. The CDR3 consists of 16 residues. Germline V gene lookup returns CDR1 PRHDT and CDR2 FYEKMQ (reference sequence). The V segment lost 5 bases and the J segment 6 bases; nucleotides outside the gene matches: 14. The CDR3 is CASSRYGQGGSNGYTF. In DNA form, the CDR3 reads TGTGCCAGCAGCCGCTACGGACAGGGTGGTAGTAATGGCTACACCTTC.

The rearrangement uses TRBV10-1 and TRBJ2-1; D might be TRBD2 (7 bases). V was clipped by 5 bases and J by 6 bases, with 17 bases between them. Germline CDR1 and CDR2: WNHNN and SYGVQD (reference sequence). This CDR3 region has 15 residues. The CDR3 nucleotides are TGCGCCAGCAGTACCGGGGAGGGGGATGTCAATGAGCAGTTCTTC. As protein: CASSTGEGDVNEQFF.

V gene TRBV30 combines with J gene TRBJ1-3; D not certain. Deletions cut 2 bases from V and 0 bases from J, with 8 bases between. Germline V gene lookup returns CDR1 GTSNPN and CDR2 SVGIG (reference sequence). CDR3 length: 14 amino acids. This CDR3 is CAWSFRASGNTIYF. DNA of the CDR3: TGTGCCTGGAGTTTCCGAGCCTCTGGAAACACCATATATTTT.

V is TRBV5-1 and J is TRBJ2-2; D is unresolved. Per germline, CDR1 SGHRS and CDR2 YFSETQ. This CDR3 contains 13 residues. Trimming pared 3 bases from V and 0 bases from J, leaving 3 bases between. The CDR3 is CASSSTNTGELFF. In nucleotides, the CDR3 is TGCGCCAGCAGCTCCACGAACACCGGGGAGCTGTTTTTT.